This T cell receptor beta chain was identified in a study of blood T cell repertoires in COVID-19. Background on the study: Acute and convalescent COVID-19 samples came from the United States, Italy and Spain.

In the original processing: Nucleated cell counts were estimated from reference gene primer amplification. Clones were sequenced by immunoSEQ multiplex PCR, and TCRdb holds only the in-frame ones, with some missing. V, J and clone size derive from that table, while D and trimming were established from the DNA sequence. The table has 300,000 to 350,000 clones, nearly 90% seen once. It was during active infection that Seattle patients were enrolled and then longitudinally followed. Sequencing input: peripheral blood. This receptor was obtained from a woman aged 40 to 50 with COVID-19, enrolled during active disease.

CDR3 residues: CASSPGHTSTDTQYF. The CDR3 coding sequence is TGTGCCAGCAGCCCAGGACACACTAGCACAGATACGCAGTATTTT. This chain connects TRBV13 to TRBJ2-3; D is possibly TRBD1 (5 bases). The V gene's germline CDR1 is PRHDT and CDR2 FYEKMQ (reference sequence). This CDR3 is built from 15 residues. V dropped 5 bases and J dropped 0 bases, with 12 bases sitting between them.